The clone carrying this T cell receptor beta chain was recorded a few times. The CDR3 length is 14 residues. The germline V gene has CDR1 MNHNS and CDR2 SASEGT. V lost 5 bases, J lost 3 bases, and 14 bases lay in between. One entry per CDR3 protein, called by TCRdb with MiXCR from the PCR reads. The profile covers about 25,000 distinct CDR3 sequences, with about 50% appearing a single time and approximately 46% taken by the ten largest. The sample is drawn from a study of CD4 and CD8 cells across lung adenocarcinoma regions. The origin of this receptor is a male donor with lung adenocarcinoma. The CD4 and CD8 labels of this study may be unreliable. The sample was CD8+ T cells from the center of a lung tumor. The J gene is TRBJ2-7, the V gene TRBV6-1, with D hard to call. The CDR3 spells CASSPVRDVYEQYF. The CDR3 DNA reads TGTGCCAGCAGTCCCGTTAGAGATGTCTACGAGCAGTACTTC.